Listed here are 22 T cell receptor beta chains from one sample, sequenced in a study of vaccination and CD4 T cells after COVID-19. Documented treatment: roughly ten-day PBMC culture with coronavirus spike peptide pools or control peptides (ViraFEST assay). Scientists ran DNA taken from cultured CD4+ T cells through the Oncomine TCR Beta short-read assay for sequencing. MiXCR was run by TCRdb on the PCR reads, yielding one entry per CDR3 protein. In the table there are about 11,000 distinct CDR3 sequences, approximately 32% of which are singletons. No antigens are known for them. The source was CD4+ T cells from blood, cultured in vitro, collected after SARS-CoV-2 vaccination. The receptors come from a human donor who had recovered from COVID-19.

A few counts support this clonotype. The chain joins TRBV20-1 to TRBJ2-2; 8 bases line up with TRBD2. This CDR3 contains 16 residues. Germline loops: CDR1 DFQATT, CDR2 SNEGSKA (reference sequence). The J segment lost 4 bases and the V segment lost 6 bases, leaving 13 bases of the junction unmatched. This chain's CDR3 is CSAGKAGGGSTGELFF. The CDR3 DNA reads as TGCAGTGCAGGAAAGGCGGGAGGAGGGTCCACCGGGGAGCTGTTTTTT.

A few counts support this clonotype. This rearrangement joins TRBV20-1 to TRBJ2-5, with a tentative D call TRBD2 (5 bases). CDR1 is DFQATT, CDR2 SNEGSKA, per germline (reference sequence). With 5 bases removed from V and 5 bases from J, the gap between germline ends came to 15 bases. CDR3 length equals 13 residues. The CDR3 DNA follows: TGCAGTGCTCCGTCCGGGAAGAGGGAGACCCAGTACTTC. Its translation: CSAPSGKRETQYF.

About this clonotype: Because the CDR3 is missing its conserved closing phenylalanine or tryptophan, this is likely a read error. The V call is TRBV20-1, the J call TRBJ2-7; 9 bases fit TRBD2. The CDR3 is 15 amino acids. CDR1 is DFQATT and CDR2 is SNEGSKA in the germline V gene (reference sequence). Trimming removed 2 bases from V and 2 bases from J; junction bases left unmatched: 7. CDR3 bases: TGCAGTGCTAGACTTACCGGGACTAGCACCTACGAGCAGTACCTC. It is translated as CSARLTGTSTYEQYL.

The chain uses TRBV7-3 and TRBJ1-2; D is perhaps TRBD1 (6 bases). Germline V lookup: CDR1 SGHTA, CDR2 FQGTGA. V lost 1 base and J lost 0, with 12 bases in between. This CDR3 contains 16 residues. CDR3 sequence reads: CASSLKGTTANYGYTF. The DNA for the CDR3 is TGTGCCAGCAGCTTAAAGGGGACAACAGCTAACTATGGCTACACCTTC.

The chain recombines TRBV29-1 with TRBJ2-4, with TRBD1 matching over 7 bases. Germline trimming cut 5 bases from V and 0 bases from J; bases unmatched to any gene: 7. This CDR3 spans 15 amino acids. Germline assignment: CDR1 SQVTM and CDR2 ANQGSEA. The CDR3 DNA reads TGCAGCGTTACCACAGGGGTACTAGCCAAAAACATTCAGTACTTC. This gives the protein CSVTTGVLAKNIQYF.

The chain joins TRBV7-2 to TRBJ2-2; D unclear. Trimming removed 1 base at V and 6 bases at J, with 15 bases between. This CDR3 is built from 16 residues. Looked up from germline, CDR1 is SGHTA and CDR2 is FQGNSA. The DNA for the CDR3 is TGTGCCAGCAGCTTAGGCGGAGTGGGCAACCCCGGGGAGCTGTTTTTT. Protein product: CASSLGGVGNPGELFF.

This clonotype came up a few times. The CDR3 is CASSSGTGNMNTEAFF. Written as DNA, the CDR3 is TGTGCCAGCAGTTCCGGGACAGGGAACATGAACACTGAAGCTTTCTTT. This rearrangement joins TRBV12-3 or TRBV12-4 to TRBJ1-1; TRBD1 agrees at 9 bases. V lost 4 bases to trimming and J lost 0 bases; unmatched junction nucleotides: 6. This CDR3 has 16 amino acids.

The J gene is TRBJ2-1, the V gene TRBV7-2, with D possibly matching TRBD2 (7 bases). This CDR3 has 15 residues. Between the trimmed V and J ends, which lost 2 bases and 8 bases, there was a span of 16 bases. Germline CDR1 and CDR2: SGHTA and FQGNSA. The CDR3 sequence: CASSLQGQGRDEQFF. The CDR3 bases are TGTGCCAGCAGCTTACAGGGGCAGGGGAGGGATGAGCAGTTCTTC.

This clonotype was seen a handful of times. The chain joins TRBV5-1 to TRBJ2-2, with D maybe TRBD1 (5 bases). The germline CDR1 and CDR2 sequences are SGHRS and YFSETQ. V lost 6 bases, J lost 6 bases, and 15 bases lay in between. This CDR3 contains 14 residues. The DNA for the CDR3 is TGCGCCAGCACCCTGGACACCCCCGCCGGGGAGCTGTTTTTT. It codes for CASTLDTPAGELFF.

Remarks on this clonotype: At one end the junction does not follow the germline gene, possibly because of a read error. The V gene is TRBV7-7, the J gene TRBJ2-7, with D unresolved. CDR3 length equals 13 residues. Germline loops: CDR1 SSHAT, CDR2 FNYEAQ (reference sequence). The CDR3 loop reads CASSLLDGYEQYF. DNA for the CDR3: TGTGCTAGCAGCTTATTGGATGGCTACGAGCAGTACTTC.

This clonotype was found a few times. The V call is TRBV6-2 or TRBV6-3, the J call TRBJ1-2, with 9 bases matching TRBD1. The CDR3 is made up of 17 amino acids. Looked up from germline, CDR1 is MNHEY and CDR2 is SVGEGT. V lost 1 base, J lost 5 bases, and 11 bases stayed unmatched. CDR3 nucleotides: TGTGCCAGCAGTTACTTGCGGCGGACAGGGGATCGGTATGGCTACACCTTC. Translated, it gives CASSYLRRTGDRYGYTF.

This clonotype has a handful of counts. The CDR3 region has the DNA TGTGCCAGCAGCTTATCCGCGGGAGGAGAGACCCAGTACTTC. It specifies CASSLSAGGETQYF. The rearrangement joins TRBV7-2 to TRBJ2-5; 8 bases agree with TRBD2. Germline loops: CDR1 SGHTA, CDR2 FQGNSA. The CDR3 covers 14 residues. V shed 2 bases and J 4 bases; nucleotides not matched to a gene: 3.

This clonotype was detected a few times. The genes are TRBV20-1 and TRBJ2-3; D unclear. Trimming left V 1 base short and J 4 bases short, with 6 bases between. This CDR3 has 12 amino acids. Germline V lookup: CDR1 DFQATT, CDR2 SNEGSKA (reference sequence). The CDR3 spells CSARAGPDTQYF. DNA for the CDR3: TGCAGTGCTAGAGCCGGCCCAGATACGCAGTATTTT.

This chain joins TRBV19 and TRBJ2-2, with D possibly TRBD2 on 5 matching bases. The CDR3 is 17 residues long. From germline, CDR1 is LNHDA and CDR2 SQIVND (reference sequence). V gave up 5 bases and J gave up 15 bases, with 31 bases separating them. The CDR3: CASSPLQAVANTGKMFF. The CDR3 DNA reads TGTGCCAGTAGTCCTCTTCAAGCGGTCGCGAACACCGGGAAGATGTTTTTT.

This clonotype has only a few counts. V is TRBV7-8 and J is TRBJ2-3, with TRBD1 as a possible D gene (7 bases). The CDR3 has 13 amino acids. Germline V gene lookup returns CDR1 SGHVS and CDR2 FQNEAQ. V was trimmed by 3 bases and J by 6 bases, leaving 10 bases between them. CDR3 coding DNA: TGTGCCAGCAGCTTCGCAGGGGGGGATACGCAGTATTTT. This translates into CASSFAGGDTQYF.

The V and J genes are TRBV19 and TRBJ1-2; TRBD1 matches at 8 bases. V lost 6 bases, J lost 0 bases, and 6 bases stayed unmatched. Germline V gene sequence: CDR1 LNHDA, CDR2 SQIVND (reference sequence). This CDR3 has 15 residues. The CDR3 region has the DNA TGTGCCAGTAGATCGGACAGGGCGACTAACTATGGCTACACCTTC. Protein: CASRSDRATNYGYTF.

This clonotype appeared once. This CDR3 reads CASSEGPHEQYF. CDR3 bases: TGTGCCAGCAGTGAAGGACCCCACGAGCAGTACTTC. V gene TRBV2 combines with J gene TRBJ2-7; D unclear. The germline gives CDR1 SNHLY, CDR2 FYNNEI. The germline V and J ends were trimmed by 1 base and 5 bases, with 6 bases remaining between them. The CDR3 has 12 amino acids.

The rearrangement links TRBV7-2 to TRBJ1-6, with 7 bases identical to TRBD1. The V gene's germline CDR1 is SGHTA and CDR2 FQGNSA. Trimming cost V 4 bases and J 9 bases; bases outside gene matches: 6. The CDR3 covers 14 residues. The CDR3 protein is CASSSQTGLSPLHF. Written as DNA, the CDR3 is TGTGCCAGCAGCTCCCAGACAGGGCTTTCACCCCTCCACTTT. Looking up the rest from reference TRBV7-2 and TRBJ1-6 gives the full variable domain: GAGVSQSPSNKVTEKGKDVELRCDPISGHTALYWYRQSLGQGLEFLIYFQGNSAPDKSGLPSDRFSAERTGGSVSTLTIQRTQQEDSAVYLCASSSQTGLSPLHFGNGTRLTVT.

A note on this clonotype: An end of the junction differs from the germline gene, which may be a read error. This rearrangement joins TRBV27 to TRBJ1-1; D not resolved. This CDR3 has 16 residues. Per the germline V gene, CDR1 is MNHEY and CDR2 is SMNVEV (reference sequence). Here the CDR3 DNA reads TGTGCCAGCAGTCCCAGGCCCACAGCGGAGAGAGGTGAAGTTTTCTTT. This encodes CASSPRPTAERGEVFF.

The chain links TRBV7-3 to TRBJ2-7, with no clear D. The CDR3 extends over 18 amino acids. V gave up 7 bases and J gave up 2 bases, with 27 bases separating them. CDR1 and CDR2 from the germline V gene are SGHTA and FQGTGA. The CDR3 nucleotides read TGTGCCAGCACCGAGGTGAGTTCAGAATCCCCCACGACCTACGAGCAGTACTTC. Translated, it gives CASTEVSSESPTTYEQYF.

The chain is built from TRBV6-2 or TRBV6-3 and TRBJ2-1, with 9 bases fitting TRBD2. This CDR3 comprises 14 residues. The junction had 9 bases not matched to a gene; V was cut back by 5 bases and J by 10 bases. Germline V lookup: CDR1 MNHEY, CDR2 SVGEGT. CDR3 region: CASSPPLAGKEQFF. As DNA, the CDR3 is TGTGCCAGCAGTCCCCCCCTAGCGGGAAAGGAGCAGTTCTTC.

This clonotype was recorded a few times. The chain carries TRBV6-1 and TRBJ2-5, with 14 positions matching TRBD2. V trimming: 8 bases; J trimming: 5 bases; junction bases outside the gene matches: 4. Germline V gene lookup returns CDR1 MNHNS and CDR2 SASEGT. There are 14 residues in the CDR3. The CDR3 protein is CASSRLAGGETQYF. The CDR3 DNA sequence: TGTGCCAGCTCGAGACTAGCGGGAGGGGAGACCCAGTACTTC.